This entry lists 22 T cell receptor beta chains sequenced from one sample in a study of CD8 T cells in Susac syndrome. RNA amounts of roughly 0.45 to 1 ug underwent reverse transcription with random hexamers. TCRdb ran MiXCR on the immunoSEQ multiplex PCR reads and lists one entry per CDR3 protein. This sample has about 160,000 distinct CDR3 sequences, with 92% found just once. Sample: CD4+ T cells from PBMCs. All receptors come from a human donor in good health.

This chain connects TRBV5-1 to TRBJ2-1; 9 nucleotides agree with TRBD2. The CDR3 sequence is 16 residues long. Germline V CDR1 and CDR2: SGHRS, YFSETQ. V gave up 0 bases and J gave up 6 bases; unmatched junction bases: 7. CDR3 in DNA: TGCGCCAGCAGCTTGGGAGGGACTAGCCGGGGCAATGAGCAGTTCTTC. The encoded protein is CASSLGGTSRGNEQFF.

Points on this clonotype: An end of the junction differs from the germline gene, which may be a read error. J is TRBJ2-7 and V is TRBV5-1; 7 nucleotides align to TRBD1. Germline V lookup: CDR1 SGHRS, CDR2 YFSETQ. The CDR3 totals 14 residues. This CDR3 reads CASSLAGDSYEQYF. In DNA form, the CDR3 reads TGTGCCAGCAGCTTAGCTGGGGACAGCTACGAGCAGTACTTC.

The chain links TRBV5-1 to TRBJ2-3, with TRBD2 identical over 12 bases. The CDR3 is 16 residues long. Germline CDR1 reads SGHRS; CDR2 reads YFSETQ. With 3 bases clipped from V and 0 bases from J, the junction kept 2 bases outside the gene matches. The CDR3: CASSSGTSGSTDTQYF. In DNA, the CDR3 is TGCGCCAGCAGCTCCGGGACTAGCGGGAGCACAGATACGCAGTATTTT.

The V call is TRBV7-2, the J call TRBJ2-1, with 12 bases that match TRBD2. After removal of 3 bases from V and 15 bases from J, the junction contained 6 bases not matched to a gene. The CDR3 loop spans 13 amino acids. Germline V gene lookup returns CDR1 SGHTA and CDR2 FQGNSA. CDR3 sequence reads: CASSLTSGRGLFF. For the CDR3, the DNA is TGTGCCAGCAGCTTGACTAGCGGGAGAGGTCTGTTCTTC.

V and J are TRBV20-1 and TRBJ2-7; TRBD1 is a possible D gene (6 bases). The CDR3 runs to 13 residues. Germline values: CDR1 DFQATT, CDR2 SNEGSKA (reference sequence). V shed 5 bases and J shed 3 bases, with 14 bases lying between them. For the CDR3, the DNA is TGCAGTGCTGAACTGACAGGAGTCTACGAGCAGTACTTC. This sequence encodes CSAELTGVYEQYF.

The chain joins TRBV24-1 to TRBJ1-4; weak D call: TRBD1 (5 bases). The CDR3 length is 14 residues. Germline CDR1 is KGHDR and CDR2 is SFDVKD. Trimming shortened V by 4 bases and J by 5 bases, and 10 bases separated the two germline ends. Here the CDR3 DNA reads TGTGCCACCAGTGACCGCTGGGGGAATGAAAAACTGTTTTTT. Translation: CATSDRWGNEKLFF.

This CDR3 reads CASSEEQGVGYTF. The CDR3 region has the DNA TGTGCCAGCAGTGAGGAGCAGGGAGTTGGCTACACCTTC. The chain employs TRBV6-1 and TRBJ1-2, with D possibly matching TRBD1 (5 bases). Germline V gene data show CDR1 as MNHNS and CDR2 as SASEGT. CDR3 length: 13 residues. V was cut by 3 bases and J by 7 bases, with 12 bases left in between.

This chain connects TRBV29-1 to TRBJ2-7, with 8 positions matching TRBD1. Losses at the gene ends were 5 bases for V and 5 bases for J; bases not matched to a gene: 8. This CDR3 has 13 amino acids. Germline CDR1 reads SQVTM; CDR2 reads ANQGSEA. This CDR3 reads CSVSPGQGHEQYF. Here the CDR3 DNA reads TGCAGCGTTTCCCCCGGACAGGGCCACGAGCAGTACTTC.

The chain couples TRBV3-1 to TRBJ2-1; D possibly matches TRBD1 or TRBD2 (5 bases each). The CDR3 totals 13 residues. V was clipped by 8 bases and J by 5 bases, with 13 bases between them. Germline V gives CDR1 LGHDT, CDR2 YNNKEL (reference sequence). This CDR3 reads CASARDPHNEQFF. CDR3 coding DNA: TGTGCCAGCGCTCGGGACCCCCACAATGAGCAGTTCTTC.

This clonotype has a single count. The rearrangement links TRBV28 to TRBJ2-7, with D unclear. CDR3 length: 17 amino acids. Trimming left V 4 bases short and J 3 bases short, with 22 bases between. Germline V lookup: CDR1 MDHEN, CDR2 SYDVKM. CDR3 bases: TGTGCCAGCAGTTCAAACTACCCTCTGGTAGCCGACTACGAGCAGTACTTC. Amino acids: CASSSNYPLVADYEQYF.

The chain employs TRBV20-1 and TRBJ1-2; 8 bases are shared with TRBD1. Germline assignment: CDR1 DFQATT and CDR2 SNEGSKA (reference sequence). The CDR3 spans 13 residues. V trimming: 6 bases; J trimming: 8 bases; junction bases outside the gene matches: 11. Written as DNA, the CDR3 is TGCAGTGCCCCCGCAGGGGGCGCGACGGGCTACACCTTC. Amino acid sequence: CSAPAGGATGYTF.

This chain uses TRBV30 with TRBJ2-3; tentatively, D is TRBD2 (6 bases). Germline CDR1 GTSNPN, CDR2 SVGIG (reference sequence). The CDR3 covers 12 residues. The V gene lost 2 bases and the J gene lost 5 bases, with 8 bases spanning the gap. CDR3 sequence (DNA): TGTGCCTGGAGTTTCGGGGGAGATACGCAGTATTTT. It encodes CAWSFGGDTQYF.

The rearrangement links TRBV12-3 or TRBV12-4 to TRBJ1-2, with 9 bases that match TRBD1. J was trimmed by 3 bases and V by 6 bases; bases with no gene match: 8. This CDR3 spans 15 amino acids. In nucleotides, the CDR3 is TGTGCCAGCAGGGGGACCGGGACAGGGTACTATGGCTACACCTTC. Its translation is CASRGTGTGYYGYTF.

Comments on this clonotype: Lacking the conserved final phenylalanine or tryptophan, this CDR3 likely reflects a read error. The V and J genes are TRBV2 and TRBJ2-7; D may be TRBD2 (5 bases). This CDR3 region has 15 residues. V gave up 3 bases and J gave up 5 bases, with 17 bases separating them. Germline CDR1 and CDR2: SNHLY and FYNNEI. The CDR3 DNA reads as TGTGCCAGCAGTGACAGAGGGAGAGGTTTCGACGAGCAGTACCTC. This translates into CASSDRGRGFDEQYL.

The chain joins TRBV19 to TRBJ1-2; D perhaps matches TRBD1 (6 bases). The germline V gene encodes CDR1 LNHDA and CDR2 SQIVND (reference sequence). Trimming stripped 6 bases from V and 5 bases from J, with 19 bases between. This CDR3 region has 15 residues. The CDR3 DNA follows: TGTGCCAGTAGCCCCCGGGGGGCTGCCACATATGGCTACACCTTC. Protein: CASSPRGAATYGYTF.

This chain connects TRBV7-2 to TRBJ1-1; D perhaps matches TRBD1 (5 bases). Germline-derived CDR1 and CDR2 are SGHTA and FQGNSA. This CDR3 contains 16 residues. V lost 2 bases, J lost 1 base, and 14 bases lay in between. The CDR3 bases are TGTGCCAGCAGCTTACATTGGGGGGTCCGGAACACTGAAGCTTTCTTT. Translated, it gives CASSLHWGVRNTEAFF.

In its sample, this clonotype was seen once. The chain joins TRBV25-1 to TRBJ1-4; no reliable D call. CDR3 length: 12 residues. CDR1 is MGHDK, CDR2 SYGVNS, per germline. V was cut by 8 bases and J by 6 bases, with 10 bases left in between. The CDR3 loop reads CASHRAHEKLFF. CDR3 DNA: TGTGCCAGCCACCGGGCCCATGAAAAACTGTTTTTT. The full variable domain, completed using reference TRBV25-1 and TRBJ1-4, is EADIYQTPRYLVIGTGKKITLECSQTMGHDKMYWYQQDPGMELHLIHYSYGVNSTEKGDLSSESTVSRIRTEHFPLTLESARPSHTSQYLCASHRAHEKLFFGSGTQLSVL.

This clonotype was observed once. The chain has TRBV7-8 and TRBJ2-3; possibly TRBD1 for D (5 bases). The V end was cut by 5 bases, the J end by 8 bases, with 17 bases between. The germline V gene has CDR1 SGHVS and CDR2 FQNEAQ. The CDR3 runs to 14 residues. In DNA, the CDR3 is TGTGCCAGCAGCCCCAGGGCCCCCCGAATTACGCAGTATTTT. Residues: CASSPRAPRITQYF.

The chain links TRBV5-6 to TRBJ1-5; no clear D. Per the germline V gene, CDR1 is SGHDT and CDR2 is YYEEEE. V lost 1 base and J lost 3, with 5 bases in between. This CDR3 has 13 residues. The CDR3 sequence is CASSLRDNQPQHF. As DNA, the CDR3 is TGTGCCAGCAGCTTGAGGGACAATCAGCCCCAGCATTTT. Variable domain in full (rest from reference TRBV5-6 and TRBJ1-5): DAGVTQSPTHLIKTRGQQVTLRCSPKSGHDTVSWYQQALGQGPQFIFQYYEEEERQRGNFPDRFSGHQFPNYSSELNVNALLLGDSALYLCASSLRDNQPQHFGDGTRLSIL.

This rearrangement joins TRBV5-1 to TRBJ2-3, with TRBD1 as a possible D gene (5 bases). Germline V CDR1 and CDR2: SGHRS, YFSETQ. The CDR3 extends over 14 amino acids. Trimming left V 5 bases short and J 0 bases short, with 10 bases between. The CDR3 nucleotides are TGCGCCAGCAGTTACGACAGTAGCACAGATACGCAGTATTTT. Protein: CASSYDSSTDTQYF.

The chain employs TRBV3-1 and TRBJ2-5; 9 positions agree with TRBD2. This CDR3 contains 18 residues. Trimming cost V 4 bases and J 4 bases; bases outside gene matches: 16. Germline CDR1 and CDR2: LGHDT and YNNKEL (reference sequence). The chain's CDR3 is CASSPRRIAGDLGETQYF. Written as DNA, the CDR3 is TGTGCCAGCAGCCCCCGGCGGATAGCGGGAGATCTGGGAGAGACCCAGTACTTC.

This clonotype was observed a single time. The chain uses TRBV4-1 and TRBJ2-5; 11 bases align to TRBD2. V shed 1 base and J 7 bases; nucleotides not matched to a gene: 17. CDR3 size: 19 residues. CDR1 MGHRA and CDR2 YSYEKL come from the germline V gene. The chain's CDR3 is CASSQARASGRPEDGTQYF. The CDR3 region has the DNA TGCGCCAGCAGCCAAGCGAGGGCTAGCGGGAGGCCCGAGGATGGGACCCAGTACTTC.